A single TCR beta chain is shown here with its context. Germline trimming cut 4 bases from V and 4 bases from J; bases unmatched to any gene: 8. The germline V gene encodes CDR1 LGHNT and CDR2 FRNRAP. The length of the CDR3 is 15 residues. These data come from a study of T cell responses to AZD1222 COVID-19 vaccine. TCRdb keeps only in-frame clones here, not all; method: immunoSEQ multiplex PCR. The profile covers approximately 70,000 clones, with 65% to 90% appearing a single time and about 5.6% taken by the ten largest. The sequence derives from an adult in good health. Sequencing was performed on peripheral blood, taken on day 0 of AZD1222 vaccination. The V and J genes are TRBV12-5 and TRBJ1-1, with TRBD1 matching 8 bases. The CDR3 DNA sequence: TGTGCTAGTGGTTCTAGCAGGGGGCTGAGCACTGAAGCTTTCTTT. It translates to CASGSSRGLSTEAFF. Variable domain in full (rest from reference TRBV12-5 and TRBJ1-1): DARVTQTPRHKVTEMGQEVTMRCQPILGHNTVFWYRQTMMQGLELLAYFRNRAPLDDSGMPKDRFSAEMPDATLATLKIQPSEPRDSAVYFCASGSSRGLSTEAFFGQGTRLTVV.